This T cell receptor beta chain was captured by sequencing in a study of naive and memory T cell subsets. This clonotype turned up a few times. Four subsets defined by CD45RA and CD27 were sorted after CD3, CD4, CD8 and live/dead staining. This CDR3 has 17 residues. Per germline, CDR1 DFQATT and CDR2 SNEGSKA (reference sequence). V lost 1 base and J lost 0, with 18 bases in between. An equimolar mix of two oligonucleotides served as the beta constant-region primer for TRBC1 and TRBC2. TCRdb fed the UMI-ligation and nested PCR reads into MiXCR, producing one record per CDR3 protein. The sample carries 150,000 or so distinct CDR3 sequences, about 18% recorded once.

Sequenced: naive CD4+ T cells from blood. The chain carries TRBV20-1 and TRBJ2-5; TRBD2 is a possible D gene (7 bases). The TCR originated in a human donor in good health. DNA of the CDR3: TGCAGTGCTAGAGGGGAGGGGGGGGCCATCAACCAAGAGACCCAGTACTTC. Amino acid sequence: CSARGEGGAINQETQYF.